This TCR beta chain was captured by sequencing in a study of molecular identifiers for immune sequencing clone quantification. It was with previously described methods and listed TCR primers that bulk TCR libraries were made. TCRdb ran MiXCR on the PCR reads and lists one entry per CDR3 protein. The table has 550,000 to 750,000 distinct CDR3 sequences, 15% to 20% seen once. The sequenced sample consisted of naive CD8+ T cells from blood, with Jurkat cell RNA spiked in. The subset: FACS-sorted CD8+CD4-CCR7+CD45RA+ naive T cells. This receptor was obtained from a human donor in good health. Some libraries in this study had Jurkat cell RNA spiked in.

CDR3 sequence reads: CASSARTGRNTGELFF. For the CDR3, the DNA is TGTGCCAGCAGCGCTCGGACAGGAAGAAACACCGGGGAGCTGTTTTTT. The chain links TRBV9 to TRBJ2-2, with 7 bases fitting TRBD1. Looked up from germline, CDR1 is SGDLS and CDR2 is YYNGEE. The CDR3 contains 16 residues. V trimming: 3 bases; J trimming: 2 bases; junction bases outside the gene matches: 7.